The clone carrying this T cell receptor (beta chain) appeared many times. Its antigen is not identified. The entry originates in a study of identical twins. Points from the study as a whole: A partial confounding effect on zero-insertion analyses could come from invariant MAIT and iNKT cells. Within cord blood, abundant beta clonotypes carried fewer insertions, but memory repertoires showed no such trend.

The cDNA had a unique molecular identifier and a template-switch universal primer site. TCRdb used MiXCR to reprocess the 5' RACE reads, holding one entry per CDR3 protein. The table lists 200,000 to 250,000 distinct CDR3 sequences, approximately 7.3% of them singletons. This sample was shared with a second study, whose subject was yellow fever vaccine responses in identical twins.

This TCR was recovered from a woman aged 18-29 years in good health. Sequenced: CD8+ T cells sorted from blood.

The CDR3: CASSLETSWAEQFF. The CDR3 bases are TGTGCCAGCAGCTTAGAGACTAGCTGGGCTGAGCAGTTCTTC. The V and J genes are TRBV7-9 and TRBJ2-1, with 7 bases matching TRBD2. The junction had 6 bases not matched to a gene; V was cut back by 1 base and J by 9 bases. Germline CDR1 is SEHNR and CDR2 is FQNEAQ (reference sequence). This CDR3 is built from 14 residues.